A selection of T cell receptor beta chains follows, all from one sample in a study of cytomegalovirus exposure and HLA in healthy donors. The method was immunoSEQ multiplex PCR; TCRdb's version includes in-frame clones alone and lacks a portion of them. This sample's table has about 90,000 clones. The sample comprised PBMCs. These TCRs come from a woman aged 25 to 39 in good health and CMV-seronegative. Each CDR3 is given with its conserved first and last residue. Each record gives: CDR3 protein, CDR3 DNA, V gene, J gene, D gene. The D gene is left open where the match is weak.

CDR3 protein: CASSQASPNTEAFF
CDR3 DNA: TGTGCCAGCAGCCAAGCTAGTCCGAACACTGAAGCTTTCTTT
V gene: TRBV4-2
J gene: TRBJ1-1
D gene: -

CDR3 protein: CAIRTSGTYEQYF
CDR3 DNA: TGTGCCATCCGGACTAGCGGAACCTACGAGCAGTACTTC
V gene: TRBV28
J gene: TRBJ2-7
D gene: TRBD2

CDR3 protein: CASSWQLNTEAFF
CDR3 DNA: TGTGCCAGCAGTTGGCAGTTGAACACTGAAGCTTTCTTT
V gene: TRBV6-5
J gene: TRBJ1-1
D gene: -

CDR3 protein: CASTMDRVSYNEQFF
CDR3 DNA: TGTGCCAGCACCATGGACAGGGTGTCCTACAATGAGCAGTTCTTC
V gene: TRBV6-1
J gene: TRBJ2-1
D gene: TRBD1

CDR3 protein: CAISSGGGETEAFF
CDR3 DNA: TGTGCCATCAGCTCGGGGGGAGGAGAGACTGAAGCTTTCTTT
V gene: TRBV10-3
J gene: TRBJ1-1
D gene: -

CDR3 protein: CASSGLAGGTDTQYF
CDR3 DNA: TGTGCCAGCAGTGGACTAGCGGGGGGCACAGATACGCAGTATTTT
V gene: TRBV6-4
J gene: TRBJ2-3
D gene: TRBD2

CDR3 protein: CASSQTESYEQYF
CDR3 DNA: TGTGCCAGCTCACAAACGGAGTCCTACGAGCAGTACTTC
V gene: TRBV18
J gene: TRBJ2-7
D gene: -

CDR3 protein: CASSLEQGTEAFF
CDR3 DNA: TGTGCCAGCAGCTTAGAACAGGGCACTGAAGCTTTCTTT
V gene: TRBV11-2
J gene: TRBJ1-1
D gene: -

CDR3 protein: CASSELAGGPETQYF
CDR3 DNA: TGTGCCAGCAGTGAACTAGCGGGGGGGCCAGAGACCCAGTACTTC
V gene: TRBV6-1
J gene: TRBJ2-5
D gene: TRBD2

CDR3 protein: CASSTPGTGNEKLFF
CDR3 DNA: TGTGCCAGCAGTACTCCCGGGACAGGGAATGAAAAACTGTTTTTT
V gene: TRBV28
J gene: TRBJ1-4
D gene: TRBD1

CDR3 protein: CASSEVGGGNQPQHF
CDR3 DNA: TGTGCCAGCAGTGAAGTGGGGGGAGGCAATCAGCCCCAGCATTTT
V gene: TRBV6-1
J gene: TRBJ1-5
D gene: -

CDR3 protein: CATSRARGGWSPLHF
CDR3 DNA: TGTGCCACCAGCAGGGCTCGTGGGGGCTGGTCACCCCTCCACTTT
V gene: TRBV15
J gene: TRBJ1-6
D gene: -

CDR3 protein: CASSSTGIQETQYF
CDR3 DNA: TGCGCCAGCAGCTCGACAGGGATCCAAGAGACCCAGTACTTC
V gene: TRBV5-1
J gene: TRBJ2-5
D gene: TRBD1

CDR3 protein: CASSWDRGSNQPQHF
CDR3 DNA: TGTGCCAGCAGTTGGGACAGGGGCAGCAATCAGCCCCAGCATTTT
V gene: TRBV2
J gene: TRBJ1-5
D gene: TRBD1

CDR3 protein: CSFTQGRANTGELFF
CDR3 DNA: TGCAGCTTCACCCAGGGAAGAGCGAACACCGGGGAGCTGTTTTTT
V gene: TRBV29-1
J gene: TRBJ2-2
D gene: -

CDR3 protein: CASSSNLAGVHEQFF
CDR3 DNA: TGTGCCAGCAGCTCCAACCTAGCGGGAGTGCATGAGCAGTTCTTC
V gene: TRBV11-3
J gene: TRBJ2-1
D gene: TRBD2

CDR3 protein: CASKGGGESGEKLFF
CDR3 DNA: TGCGCCAGCAAGGGTGGGGGGGAGAGTGGTGAAAAACTGTTTTTT
V gene: TRBV5-1
J gene: TRBJ1-4
D gene: -

CDR3 protein: CASSSHQDRANYEQYF
CDR3 DNA: TGTGCCAGCAGTTCCCATCAGGACAGAGCCAACTACGAGCAGTACTTC
V gene: TRBV6-6
J gene: TRBJ2-7
D gene: -

CDR3 protein: CASSLYGDRENYGYTF
CDR3 DNA: TGTGCCAGCAGCTTATATGGGGACAGGGAGAACTATGGCTACACCTTC
V gene: TRBV7-2
J gene: TRBJ1-2
D gene: TRBD1

CDR3 protein: CASSVGTSGRTDTQYF
CDR3 DNA: TGTGCCAGCAGCGTAGGGACTAGCGGGAGGACAGATACGCAGTATTTT
V gene: TRBV7-6
J gene: TRBJ2-3
D gene: TRBD2

CDR3 protein: CASSLVKEPYEQYF
CDR3 DNA: TGTGCCAGCAGCTTAGTGAAGGAGCCCTACGAGCAGTACTTC
V gene: TRBV11-2
J gene: TRBJ2-7
D gene: -

CDR3 protein: CASSYSSGRGTDTQYF
CDR3 DNA: TGTGCCAGCAGTTACTCGAGTGGCAGGGGCACAGATACGCAGTATTTT
V gene: TRBV6-6
J gene: TRBJ2-3
D gene: -

CDR3 protein: CASSYGGEGYNEQFF
CDR3 DNA: TGTGCCAGCAGTTACGGGGGGGAGGGCTACAATGAGCAGTTCTTC
V gene: TRBV6-6
J gene: TRBJ2-1
D gene: TRBD2

CDR3 protein: CASSRGLVSEAFF
CDR3 DNA: TGTGCCAGCAGCCGGGGACTTGTATCTGAAGCTTTCTTT
V gene: TRBV14
J gene: TRBJ1-1
D gene: -

CDR3 protein: CASSLNGGGASDTQYF
CDR3 DNA: TGTGCCAGCAGCTTAAACGGCGGGGGGGCCTCAGATACGCAGTATTTT
V gene: TRBV7-9
J gene: TRBJ2-3
D gene: TRBD2

CDR3 protein: CASTTGAQSSNEQFF
CDR3 DNA: TGTGCCAGCACTACAGGGGCTCAAAGTTCCAATGAGCAGTTCTTC
V gene: TRBV2
J gene: TRBJ2-1
D gene: TRBD1